The 27 T cell receptor beta chains given below trace back to one sample, sequenced in a study of blood T cell repertoires in COVID-19. Clones were read by immunoSEQ multiplex PCR, and TCRdb kept only the in-frame ones, dropping some. The sample carries roughly 200,000 clones, under 80% recorded once. The sequenced sample consisted of peripheral blood. The origin of the receptors is a man aged 45 to 65 who had recovered from COVID-19.

The genes are TRBV4-1 and TRBJ2-7; TRBD2 is a possible D gene (5 bases). Per the germline V gene, CDR1 is MGHRA and CDR2 is YSYEKL. Trimming took 4 bases from V and 0 from J, leaving 16 bases between them. The CDR3 loop spans 16 amino acids. The CDR3 loop is CASSLQSGASSYEQYF. DNA of the CDR3: TGCGCCAGCAGCCTCCAAAGCGGAGCGAGCTCCTACGAGCAGTACTTC.

The chain couples TRBV14 to TRBJ1-3; D might be TRBD1 (5 bases). This CDR3 has 18 residues. Germline assignment: CDR1 SGHDN and CDR2 FVKESK. Trimming removed 2 bases at V and 0 bases at J, with 17 bases between. The CDR3 sequence is CASSQKLLTVSSGNTIYF. CDR3 coding DNA: TGTGCCAGCAGCCAAAAGCTACTGACAGTTAGCTCTGGAAACACCATATATTTT.

The chain carries TRBV6-1 and TRBJ2-7, with 14 bases identical to TRBD2. The CDR3 runs 17 residues. The germline CDR1 and CDR2 sequences are MNHNS and SASEGT. V dropped 3 bases and J dropped 1; count of bases not matched to a gene: 5. The CDR3 DNA is TGTGCCAGCAGTGAGGGACTAGCGGGAGTCGCGTCCTACGAGCAGTACTTC. Protein: CASSEGLAGVASYEQYF.

This clone was picked up one time. The chain employs TRBV29-1 and TRBJ2-5, with D possibly being TRBD1 (6 bases). V shed 1 base and J shed 5 bases, with 11 bases lying between them. In germline, CDR1 is SQVTM, CDR2 ANQGSEA. The CDR3 consists of 13 residues. CDR3 nucleotides: TGCAGCGTTGAAGGGGGGCGTCTGGAGACCCAGTACTTC. Protein sequence: CSVEGGRLETQYF.

Remarks on this clone: The junction departs from germline at one end; a sequencing error may be responsible. This sequence joins TRBV28 and TRBJ1-1, with D perhaps TRBD1 (6 bases). CDR3 length equals 16 residues. Germline CDR1 MDHEN, CDR2 SYDVKM. The CDR3 here is CASALWTVKVETGAFF. For the CDR3, the DNA is TGTGCCAGCGCATTATGGACAGTCAAAGTGGAAACTGGAGCTTTCTTT.

The chain links TRBV27 to TRBJ1-4, with a possible D match to TRBD1 (5 bases). This CDR3 is built from 15 residues. V lost 5 bases and J 8 bases, leaving 18 bases between the germline ends. Per germline, CDR1 MNHEY and CDR2 SMNVEV (reference sequence). CDR3 nucleotide sequence: TGTGCCAGCAGTCCCGGACACCCCATGCGGGAAAAACTGTTTTTT. Protein: CASSPGHPMREKLFF.

The chain recombines TRBV10-3 with TRBJ1-1, with a tentative D call TRBD1 (6 bases). The V gene's germline CDR1 is ENHRY and CDR2 SYGVKD. CDR3 length equals 15 residues. V was clipped by 9 bases and J by 3 bases, with 20 bases between them. The CDR3 region has the DNA TGTGCCATAAAACTCAGGGGTGGGGAAGACACTGAAGCTTTCTTT. As protein: CAIKLRGGEDTEAFF.

The rearrangement joins TRBV2 to TRBJ2-5; 8 bases map to TRBD1. V lost 5 bases and J lost 5; bases outside the gene matches: 10. Germline CDR1 is SNHLY and CDR2 is FYNNEI. The CDR3 is 15 residues long. The CDR3 bases are TGTGCCAGCAGTACCAGGGGACAGGAAGGGGAGACCCAGTACTTC. Protein sequence: CASSTRGQEGETQYF.

The CDR3 reads CASSTRTGGYEQYF. The CDR3 DNA follows: TGCGCCAGCAGCACCCGGACAGGGGGCTACGAGCAGTACTTC. The rearrangement uses TRBV4-3 and TRBJ2-7; 10 positions agree with TRBD1. CDR1 and CDR2 from the germline V gene are LGHNA and YSLEER. V shed 5 bases, J shed 3 bases, and the junction held 4 bases outside the gene matches. CDR3 length: 14 amino acids.

The chain couples TRBV11-2 to TRBJ2-7, with a weak D call TRBD2 (6 bases). Between the trimmed V and J ends, which lost 1 base and 2 bases, there was a span of 12 bases. The CDR3 runs to 15 residues. Germline values: CDR1 SGHAT, CDR2 FQNNGV. The CDR3 spells CASSLVPSAAYEQYF. The CDR3 DNA reads as TGTGCCAGCAGCTTAGTTCCTAGCGCAGCCTACGAGCAGTACTTC.

The chain carries TRBV4-2 and TRBJ2-7, with 12 bases identical to TRBD1. This CDR3 has 16 residues. V was clipped by 3 bases and J by 5 bases; unmatched bases: 8. Germline-derived CDR1 and CDR2 are LGHNA and YNFKEQ. CDR3 DNA sequence: TGTGCCAGCAGCCAGAAAACCGGGACAGGGGGCCACGAGCAGTACTTC. The encoded protein is CASSQKTGTGGHEQYF.

The chain couples TRBV7-9 to TRBJ2-3, with TRBD2 matching 9 bases. The CDR3 loop spans 14 amino acids. The ends lost 5 bases at V and 4 bases at J; junction bases unmatched: 4. Germline assignment: CDR1 SEHNR and CDR2 FQNEAQ (reference sequence). The CDR3, as DNA: TGTGCCAGCAGCCTTAGCGGGAGCGCAGATACGCAGTATTTT. Protein sequence: CASSLSGSADTQYF.

This clone has only one observation. The chain carries TRBV6-5 and TRBJ2-4, with a weak D call TRBD2 (6 bases). The CDR3 spans 13 residues. Germline V gene data show CDR1 as MNHEY and CDR2 as SVGAGI. Trimming took 2 bases from V and 12 from J, leaving 14 bases between them. As DNA, the CDR3 is TGTGCCAGCAGTTACGGTCGGGAGTCCCCTCAGTACTTC. This gives the protein CASSYGRESPQYF.

The rearrangement links TRBV18 to TRBJ2-7; perhaps TRBD1 as D (6 bases). The V end was cut by 4 bases, the J end by 4 bases, with 14 bases between. Germline CDR1 is KGHSH and CDR2 is LQKENI. The CDR3 runs 14 residues. CDR3 nucleotide sequence: TGTGCCAGCTCACGATCAGGGGATCAGTACGAGCAGTACTTC. It translates to CASSRSGDQYEQYF.

V and J are TRBV27 and TRBJ2-1, with a weak D call TRBD2 (6 bases). CDR1 is MNHEY, CDR2 SMNVEV, per germline (reference sequence). V was pared by 0 bases and J by 7 bases, with 7 bases between. This CDR3 has 13 residues. The CDR3 protein is CASSLSGGNEQFF. DNA for the CDR3: TGTGCCAGCAGTTTATCTGGGGGGAATGAGCAGTTCTTC.

This chain joins TRBV5-1 and TRBJ1-2; 10 nucleotides agree with TRBD1. The CDR3 loop spans 14 amino acids. Germline CDR1 is SGHRS and CDR2 is YFSETQ. The V segment lost 4 bases and the J segment 7 bases; nucleotides outside the gene matches: 7. DNA for the CDR3: TGCGCCAGCAGCCCGGACAGGGGGATGAGTGGCTACACCTTC. Translated: CASSPDRGMSGYTF.

V is TRBV7-3 and J is TRBJ2-1, with D unclear. The germline V gene has CDR1 SGHTA and CDR2 FQGTGA. The V end was cut by 8 bases, the J end by 0 bases, with 11 bases between. The CDR3 totals 14 residues. CDR3 loop: CASSASSSYNEQFF. The CDR3 DNA reads TGTGCCAGCTCGGCTAGTAGCTCCTACAATGAGCAGTTCTTC.

The CDR3 DNA reads as TGTGCCAGCAGCACCCTCGGACAGGTCGCTGGAAACACCATATATTTT. Protein sequence: CASSTLGQVAGNTIYF. The rearrangement uses TRBV7-8 and TRBJ1-3; TRBD1 matches 7 bases. The length of the CDR3 is 16 residues. Germline lookup yields CDR1 SGHVS and CDR2 FQNEAQ. Trimming removed 5 bases from V and 2 bases from J; junction bases left unmatched: 9.

In DNA form, the CDR3 reads TGTGCCAGTAGCGGAAAACTAGCGGGAGAGGCAGATACGCAGTATTTT. Translated, it gives CASSGKLAGEADTQYF. The chain has TRBV19 and TRBJ2-3; 11 positions agree with TRBD2. The trim removed 6 bases at V and 4 bases at J, leaving 9 bases unmatched. The CDR3 sequence is 16 residues long. The germline V gene has CDR1 LNHDA and CDR2 SQIVND (reference sequence).

The V call is TRBV7-3, the J call TRBJ2-1; D is perhaps TRBD1 (6 bases). This CDR3 spans 15 amino acids. Germline V gives CDR1 SGHTA, CDR2 FQGTGA. V was pared by 6 bases and J by 4 bases, with 16 bases between. The CDR3 DNA follows: TGTGCCAGCAGTCGACAGGCCTCATCTTACAATGAGCAGTTCTTC. Residues: CASSRQASSYNEQFF.

The chain joins TRBV28 to TRBJ1-4; D not certain. V was shortened by 6 bases and J by 0 bases, with 11 bases between the two germline ends. This CDR3 is built from 15 residues. Germline assignment: CDR1 MDHEN and CDR2 SYDVKM. The DNA of the CDR3 is TGTGCCAGCAGGCAAGAGACTGCAACTAATGAAAAACTGTTTTTT. Translated: CASRQETATNEKLFF.

Of note for this clone: At the DNA level, this CDR3 is encoded by other sequences in the same sample as well. V usage is TRBV28 and J usage is TRBJ1-6, with a weak D call TRBD1 (5 bases). The CDR3 consists of 16 residues. CDR1 is MDHEN and CDR2 is SYDVKM in the germline V gene. The V and J ends lost 3 bases and 0 bases respectively, with 9 bases between them. CDR3 in DNA: TGTGCCAGCAGTTTTGACAGAGGCTCCTATAATTCACCCCTCCACTTT. Translated: CASSFDRGSYNSPLHF.

The chain joins TRBV19 to TRBJ1-2, with unresolved D. Germline lookup yields CDR1 LNHDA and CDR2 SQIVND (reference sequence). Between the trimmed V and J ends, which lost 3 bases and 2 bases, there was a span of 7 bases. The CDR3 sequence is 13 residues long. This CDR3 is CASSMLQNYGYTF. CDR3 bases: TGTGCCAGTAGTATGCTGCAGAACTATGGCTACACCTTC.

The V gene is TRBV3-1 (or the pseudogene TRBV3-2), the J gene TRBJ1-2; D unresolved. The CDR3 runs 11 residues. The V gene lost 1 base and the J gene lost 8 bases, with 5 bases spanning the gap. The germline V gene has CDR1 LGHDT and CDR2 YNNKEL (reference sequence). CDR3 amino acids: CASSQGPGYTF. DNA for the CDR3: TGTGCCAGCAGCCAAGGTCCGGGCTACACCTTC.

The rearrangement joins TRBV19 to TRBJ1-1; D might be TRBD1 (5 bases). The CDR3 consists of 14 residues. Looked up from germline, CDR1 is LNHDA and CDR2 is SQIVND (reference sequence). V was trimmed by 0 bases and J by 5 bases, leaving 10 bases between them. The CDR3 sequence is CASSIDRRQTEAFF. CDR3 DNA: TGTGCCAGTAGTATAGATAGGAGACAGACTGAAGCTTTCTTT.

V usage is TRBV19 and J usage is TRBJ2-1, with TRBD2 matching over 8 bases. This CDR3 comprises 14 residues. Germline CDR1 and CDR2: LNHDA and SQIVND (reference sequence). With 7 bases clipped from V and 8 bases from J, the junction kept 10 bases outside the gene matches. The CDR3 coding sequence is TGTGCCAGTACAAGGACGGGAGGGTTGGATGAGCAGTTCTTC. It translates to CASTRTGGLDEQFF.

The V call is TRBV5-1, the J call TRBJ1-3; D call uncertain. The CDR3 runs to 15 residues. Germline V gene sequence: CDR1 SGHRS, CDR2 YFSETQ. V shed 1 base and J shed 0 bases, with 8 bases lying between them. CDR3 DNA: TGCGCCAGCAGCTTGAACCAGGACTCTGGAAACACCATATATTTT. Its translation is CASSLNQDSGNTIYF.